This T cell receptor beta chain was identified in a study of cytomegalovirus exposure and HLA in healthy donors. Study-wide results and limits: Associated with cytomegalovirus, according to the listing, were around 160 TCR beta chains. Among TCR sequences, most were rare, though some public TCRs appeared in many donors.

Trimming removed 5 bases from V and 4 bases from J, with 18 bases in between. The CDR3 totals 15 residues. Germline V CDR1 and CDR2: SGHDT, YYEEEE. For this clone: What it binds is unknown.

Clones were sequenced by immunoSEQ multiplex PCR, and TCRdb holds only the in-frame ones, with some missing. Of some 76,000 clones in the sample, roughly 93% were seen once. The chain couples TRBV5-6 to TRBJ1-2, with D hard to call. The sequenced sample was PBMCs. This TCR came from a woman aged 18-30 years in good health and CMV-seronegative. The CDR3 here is CASRHIMGEVYGYTF. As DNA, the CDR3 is TGTGCCAGCAGACACATAATGGGAGAAGTCTATGGCTACACCTTC.